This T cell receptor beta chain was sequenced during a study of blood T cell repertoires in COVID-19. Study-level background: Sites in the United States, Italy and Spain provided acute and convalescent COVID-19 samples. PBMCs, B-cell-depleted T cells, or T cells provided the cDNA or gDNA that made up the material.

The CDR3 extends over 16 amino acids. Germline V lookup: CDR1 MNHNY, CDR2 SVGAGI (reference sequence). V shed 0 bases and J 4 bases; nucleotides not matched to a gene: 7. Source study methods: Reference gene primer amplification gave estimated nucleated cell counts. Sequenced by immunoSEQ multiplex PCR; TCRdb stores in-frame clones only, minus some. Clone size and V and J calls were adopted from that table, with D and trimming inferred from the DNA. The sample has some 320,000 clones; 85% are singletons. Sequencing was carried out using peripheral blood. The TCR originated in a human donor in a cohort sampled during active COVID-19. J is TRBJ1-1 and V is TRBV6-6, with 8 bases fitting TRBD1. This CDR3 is CASSYSDRGEGTEAFF. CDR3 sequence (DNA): TGTGCCAGCAGTTACTCAGACAGGGGCGAGGGCACTGAAGCTTTCTTT.